Listed below are T cell receptor beta chains from one sample, sequenced in a study of shared clonotypes between healthy human individuals. Repertoires were generated with immunoSEQ multiplex PCR, while TCRdb's copy carries only in-frame clones and drops some. The table lists roughly 660,000 clones, about nine tenths of them singletons, with about a third in the top ten. Sequenced input: memory CD8+ T cells from PBMCs. The receptors were gathered from a man aged 18 to 30 in good health. Some clones in this sample may be carry-over from other donors' samples. The CDR3 runs from the conserved cysteine through the conserved F or W. The D gene is left open where the match is weak. The size of a clone is reported for some rows only, either as once, few or many, or as a class for expanded clones.

J gene,clone size,V gene,D gene,CDR3 DNA,CDR3 protein
TRBJ2-5,.,TRBV5-4,TRBD1,TGTGCCAGCAGCTTGGTTCCCGGCCAGGGGGCCAGAGAGACCCAGTACTTC,CASSLVPGQGARETQYF
TRBJ1-4,.,TRBV28,.,TGTGCCAGCAGCCCAAATAGGTTTTCAACTAATGAAAAACTGTTTTTT,CASSPNRFSTNEKLFF
TRBJ2-3,.,TRBV7-9,.,TGTGCCAGCAGCTCCCAAGCACGGTTGAGGACAGATACGCAGTATTTT,CASSSQARLRTDTQYF
TRBJ1-2,.,TRBV10-3,.,TGTGCCATCAGTGATGGAGGACTCTATGGCTACACCTTC,CAISDGGLYGYTF
TRBJ2-5,.,TRBV28,TRBD2,TGTGCCAGCAGTTGGGGACTAGCTTATGAGACCCAGTACTTC,CASSWGLAYETQYF
TRBJ1-2,.,TRBV28,TRBD1,TGTGCCAGCAGTTTAACCGGGACAGGGACCTATGGCTACACCTTC,CASSLTGTGTYGYTF
TRBJ2-5,.,TRBV4-3,.,TGCGCCAGCAGCCAAGACGGGGCCAGGGAGACCCAGTACTTC,CASSQDGARETQYF
TRBJ2-5,.,TRBV4-1,.,TGCGCTAGCAGCCAAGTAGGATTGGCTAGCGCCCAAGAGACCCAGTACTTC,CASSQVGLASAQETQYF
TRBJ2-7,.,TRBV15,.,TGTGCCACCAGCAGAGATCGCCTGGGGGCGTTTGGAGAGCAGTACTTC,CATSRDRLGAFGEQYF
TRBJ1-1,.,TRBV13,.,TGTGCCAGCAGCTGGTACCAGGGGAGGGACACTGAAGCTTTCTTT,CASSWYQGRDTEAFF
TRBJ2-7,.,TRBV30,.,TGTGCCTGGGGAGGGGGTCTTTTGGGGAGCAACTACGAGCAGTACTTC,CAWGGGLLGSNYEQYF
TRBJ1-1,.,TRBV6-1,.,TGTGCCAGCAGGGGCCTTCGGCACACTGAAGCTTTCTTT,CASRGLRHTEAFF
TRBJ2-1,.,TRBV6-1,TRBD2,TGTGCCACCGCATCCCGGGAGGACTTTAATGAGCAGTTCTTC,CATASREDFNEQFF
TRBJ2-1,.,TRBV2,.,TGTGCCAGCACCATGGGGAATACCTACAATGAGCAGTTCTTC,CASTMGNTYNEQFF
TRBJ2-1,.,TRBV4-3,.,TGCGCCAGCAGCCAAGCTGCTAGTGAGGTGGATGAGCAGTTCTTC,CASSQAASEVDEQFF
TRBJ1-2,.,TRBV5-4,.,TGTGCCAGCAGCCCCCGAGGGTCTGGGAACTATGGCTACACCTTC,CASSPRGSGNYGYTF
TRBJ2-7,.,TRBV6-5,TRBD2,TGTGCCAGCAGTTACCGTCGACTAGCGGGAGAAGACGAGCAGTACTTC,CASSYRRLAGEDEQYF
TRBJ2-1,.,TRBV29-1,.,TGCAGCGCTCTGAGCTACAATGAGCAGTTCTTC,CSALSYNEQFF
TRBJ2-5,.,TRBV27,.,TGTGCCAGCAGTTTTCTTGACAGCCAAGAGACCCAGTACTTC,CASSFLDSQETQYF
TRBJ2-3,.,TRBV6-1,.,TGTGCCAGCAGTGAAAGGGAGAAAGGCACAGATACGCAGTATTTT,CASSEREKGTDTQYF
TRBJ1-4,.,TRBV27,.,TGTGCCAGCAGCTCGGGTGAAAAACTGTTTTTT,CASSSGEKLFF
TRBJ1-5,few,TRBV2,.,TGTGCCAGCAGTGTCTTGGTTAGCAATCAGCCCCAGCATTTT,CASSVLVSNQPQHF
TRBJ2-7,.,TRBV7-9,TRBD1,TGTGCCAGCAGCTTATCCCGGACAGGGACTTACGAGCAGTACTTC,CASSLSRTGTYEQYF
TRBJ1-4,.,TRBV13,.,TGTGCCAGCAGCGAATCGACAGGCACTAATGAAAAACTGTTTTTT,CASSESTGTNEKLFF
TRBJ2-2,.,TRBV9,TRBD2,TGTGCCAGCAGCGTAATCCCCATGGGACTAGCGGTGACCGGGGAGCTGTTTTTT,CASSVIPMGLAVTGELFF
TRBJ2-7,.,TRBV28,.,TGTGCCAGCAGTTTATACGGGGCTCGGGACGAGCAGTACTTC,CASSLYGARDEQYF
TRBJ1-1,.,TRBV29-1,.,TGCAGCGTTGACATCAGGGGCGTTTTGAACACTGAAGCTTTCTTT,CSVDIRGVLNTEAFF
TRBJ2-7,.,TRBV7-9,TRBD2,TGTGCCAGCAGCGATACTCTAGCGGGAGCCTACGAGCAGTACTTC,CASSDTLAGAYEQYF
TRBJ2-1,.,TRBV12-5,TRBD2,TGTGCTAGTGGTTTGGTGGCGGGAGGCGGGGGCAATGAGCAGTTCTTC,CASGLVAGGGGNEQFF